This entry lists 14 T cell receptor beta chains sequenced from one sample in a study of cytomegalovirus exposure and HLA in healthy donors. The PCR contained 60 Vbeta and 13 Jbeta primers. Clones were sequenced by immunoSEQ multiplex PCR, and TCRdb holds only the in-frame ones, with some missing. Here the sample spans 100,000 to 150,000 clones, approximately 74% being singletons. The specimen sequenced was PBMCs. These receptors were obtained from a man in his forties in good health and CMV-seropositive.

The V and J genes are TRBV7-9 and TRBJ2-7; tentative D call: TRBD2 (6 bases). The CDR3 is 14 amino acids. The germline V and J ends were trimmed by 1 base and 5 bases, with 12 bases remaining between them. In germline, CDR1 is SEHNR, CDR2 FQNEAQ (reference sequence). In nucleotides, the CDR3 is TGTGCCAGCAGCTTAGTCGGCGGGGACGACGAGCAGTACTTC. It encodes CASSLVGGDDEQYF.

This sequence joins TRBV5-5 and TRBJ2-1, with 12 bases matching TRBD2. J lost 5 bases, V lost 4 bases, and 4 bases had no gene match. Germline loops: CDR1 SGHKS, CDR2 YYEKEE (reference sequence). The CDR3 has 15 amino acids. For the CDR3, the DNA is TGTGCCAGCAGCGCCTGGACTAGCGGGAACAATGAGCAGTTCTTC. The encoded protein is CASSAWTSGNNEQFF.

The V gene is TRBV5-1, the J gene TRBJ2-6; D is perhaps TRBD1 (6 bases). V was shortened by 4 bases and J by 0 bases, with 26 bases between the two germline ends. The germline CDR1 and CDR2 sequences are SGHRS and YFSETQ. This CDR3 contains 21 residues. CDR3 protein: CASSALAYSGQSDSGANVLTF. In DNA, the CDR3 is TGCGCCAGCAGCGCGCTCGCGTACTCGGGACAATCAGACTCTGGGGCCAACGTCCTGACTTTC.

V and J are TRBV30 and TRBJ1-6; tentative D call: TRBD1 (5 bases). V lost 3 bases and J 4 bases, leaving 7 bases between the germline ends. CDR1 and CDR2 from the germline V gene are GTSNPN and SVGIG (reference sequence). The CDR3 runs to 13 residues. The CDR3 DNA is TGTGCCTGGAGGACAGAGTATAATTCACCCCTCCACTTT. It is translated as CAWRTEYNSPLHF.

The chain links TRBV27 to TRBJ1-1, with D unclear. This CDR3 region has 16 residues. V was cut by 3 bases and J by 0 bases, with 14 bases left in between. Germline assignment: CDR1 MNHEY and CDR2 SMNVEV (reference sequence). In nucleotides, the CDR3 is TGTGCCAGCAGTTTCGACCGTTCGGGGATGAACACTGAAGCTTTCTTT. Translation gives CASSFDRSGMNTEAFF.

This chain links TRBV10-3 with TRBJ1-1; D not certain. The CDR3 is 12 amino acids. The germline gives CDR1 ENHRY, CDR2 SYGVKD. The V and J ends lost 6 bases and 4 bases respectively, with 9 bases between them. CDR3 amino acids: CAIRSLSTEAFF. CDR3 DNA: TGTGCCATCAGGAGTTTGAGCACTGAAGCTTTCTTT.

The J gene is TRBJ2-1, the V gene TRBV25-1; no reliable D call. The V end was cut by 7 bases, the J end by 5 bases, with 18 bases between. The CDR3 totals 15 residues. The V gene's germline CDR1 is MGHDK and CDR2 SYGVNS. DNA for the CDR3: TGTGCCAGCACTTCCCTAGGCCCGGTGGACAATGAGCAGTTCTTC. Residues: CASTSLGPVDNEQFF.

This chain connects TRBV28 to TRBJ2-5; perhaps TRBD2 as D (5 bases). Between the trimmed V and J ends, which lost 3 bases and 3 bases, there was a span of 14 bases. CDR3 length: 15 residues. Germline CDR1 reads MDHEN; CDR2 reads SYDVKM. The CDR3 sequence is CASSFVGRREETQYF. The CDR3, as DNA: TGTGCCAGCAGTTTTGTTGGGCGGCGGGAAGAGACCCAGTACTTC.

This chain joins TRBV10-1 and TRBJ1-5; perhaps TRBD1 as D (5 bases). V lost 8 bases to trimming and J lost 4 bases, with 24 bases between them. In germline, CDR1 is WNHNN, CDR2 SYGVQD (reference sequence). There are 17 residues in the CDR3. The CDR3 protein is CASSNGGEVFGNQPQHF. DNA of the CDR3: TGCGCCAGCTCAAATGGGGGGGAAGTATTCGGAAATCAGCCCCAGCATTTT.

V is TRBV4-1 and J is TRBJ2-7; tentatively, D is TRBD2 (5 bases). The V end lost 2 bases, the J end lost 0 bases, and 8 bases lay between the germline ends. Looked up from germline, CDR1 is MGHRA and CDR2 is YSYEKL. The CDR3 has 14 residues. CDR3 DNA: TGCGCCAGCAGCCAATTAGGGAGCTCCTACGAGCAGTACTTC. This translates into CASSQLGSSYEQYF.

The rearrangement uses TRBV5-1 and TRBJ2-2; possibly TRBD2 for D (6 bases). In germline, CDR1 is SGHRS, CDR2 YFSETQ. Trimming shortened V by 3 bases and J by 4 bases, and 10 bases separated the two germline ends. The CDR3 has 14 residues. The CDR3 sequence: CASSSLASTGELFF. The CDR3 DNA reads TGCGCCAGCAGCTCCCTAGCGAGCACCGGGGAGCTGTTTTTT.

The chain employs TRBV19 and TRBJ1-5; 7 positions agree with TRBD1. J was trimmed by 6 bases and V by 3 bases; bases with no gene match: 8. CDR3 length: 15 amino acids. Germline CDR1 LNHDA, CDR2 SQIVND (reference sequence). The CDR3 DNA sequence: TGTGCCAGTAGTATTATAACAGGGGTAAGTCAGCCCCAGCATTTT. It specifies CASSIITGVSQPQHF.

The V and J genes are TRBV11-3 and TRBJ2-7, with 7 bases fitting TRBD1. V was pared by 3 bases and J by 4 bases, with 15 bases of the junction left unmatched. Germline CDR1 SGHNT, CDR2 YENEEA. The CDR3 sequence is 17 residues long. The CDR3 is CASSFYSPGTAGYEQYF. For the CDR3, the DNA is TGTGCCAGCAGCTTCTATTCTCCCGGGACAGCAGGATACGAGCAGTACTTC. The full variable domain, with the rest looked up from reference TRBV11-3 and TRBJ2-7, is EAGVVQSPRYKIIEKKQPVAFWCNPISGHNTLYWYLQNLGQGPELLIRYENEEAVDDSQLPKDRFSAERLKGVDSTLKIQPAELGDSAVYLCASSFYSPGTAGYEQYFGPGTRLTVT.

The chain combines TRBV19 with TRBJ2-5, with TRBD2 identical over 7 bases. With V trimmed by 9 bases and J by 5 bases, 6 bases remained unmatched. The CDR3 sequence is 12 residues long. Germline V CDR1 and CDR2: LNHDA, SQIVND (reference sequence). For the CDR3, the DNA is TGTGCCAGGGCGGGGGACTTGGAGACCCAGTACTTC. Its protein product is CARAGDLETQYF.